What follows are 2 T cell receptor beta chains derived from one specimen sequenced in a study of sequential checkpoint blockade in melanoma. TCRdb keeps only in-frame clones here, not all; method: immunoSEQ multiplex PCR. The repertoire holds about 2,100 clones, with 20% to 25% as singletons. The treatment: randomized to nivolumab then ipilimumab (arm A) or the reverse (arm B). The source material was tumor tissue (inferred from file names), sampled from a patient given nivolumab and ipilimumab in sequence. The receptor source for this set is a human donor with melanoma.

This clone was observed a few times. The CDR3 spells CAIICGLLVSSVEQFF. The CDR3, as DNA: TGTGCCATCATTTGCGGCCTACTAGTGAGTTCGGTTGAGCAGTTCTTC. The rearrangement links TRBV6-8 to TRBJ2-1, with TRBD2 as a possible D gene (5 bases). The CDR3 loop spans 16 amino acids. The V gene lost 10 bases and the J gene lost 9 bases, with 28 bases spanning the gap. Germline assignment: CDR1 MNHGY and CDR2 SAAAGT.

J is TRBJ1-6 and V is TRBV6-8; D not resolved. The CDR3 runs 14 residues. Germline CDR1 and CDR2: MNHGY and SAAAGT. Trimming took off 5 bases at V and 9 bases at J, with 14 bases between the two ends. The CDR3 is CASSLQGSASPLHF. CDR3 DNA: TGTGCCAGCAGTCTACAAGGGAGTGCTTCACCCCTCCACTTT.